This TCR beta chain was captured in a study of monozygotic twins with inflammatory bowel disease. UMIs containing a 6-nucleotide sample barcode were added via template switching. TCRdb re-called the 5' RACE reads, yielding one record per CDR3 amino acid sequence without DNA. The sample data list roughly 150,000 distinct CDR3 sequences. The length of the CDR3 is 15 residues. Germline CDR1 reads LNHDA; CDR2 reads SQIVND (reference sequence). Sampling involved one blood draw (approximately 2.3 ml) for every donor. This sequence joins TRBV19 and TRBJ2-1; TCRdb reports TRBD1, a call that lacks DNA to check it against. Material: blood. This receptor was obtained from a human donor with ulcerative colitis or Crohn's disease, or a healthy co-twin of an affected twin (not recorded which). This CDR3 reads CASSDRRSSYNEQFF.